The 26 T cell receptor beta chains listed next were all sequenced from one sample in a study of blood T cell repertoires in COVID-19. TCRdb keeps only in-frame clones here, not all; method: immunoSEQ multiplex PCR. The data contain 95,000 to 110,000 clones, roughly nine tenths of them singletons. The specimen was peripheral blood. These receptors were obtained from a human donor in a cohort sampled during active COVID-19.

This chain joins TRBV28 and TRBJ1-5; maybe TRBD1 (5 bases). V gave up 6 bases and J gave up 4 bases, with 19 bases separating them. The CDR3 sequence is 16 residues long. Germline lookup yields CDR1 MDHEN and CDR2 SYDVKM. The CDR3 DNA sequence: TGTGCCAGCAGAACAGGTCTATCCACCGTAAATCAGCCCCAGCATTTT. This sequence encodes CASRTGLSTVNQPQHF.

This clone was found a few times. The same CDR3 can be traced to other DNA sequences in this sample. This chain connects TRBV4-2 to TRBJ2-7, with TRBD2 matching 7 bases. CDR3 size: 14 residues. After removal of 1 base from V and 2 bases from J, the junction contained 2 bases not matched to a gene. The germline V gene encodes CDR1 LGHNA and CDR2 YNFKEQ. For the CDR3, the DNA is TGTGCCAGCAGCCAAGCGGGGGGAGCCTACGAGCAGTACTTC. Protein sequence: CASSQAGGAYEQYF.

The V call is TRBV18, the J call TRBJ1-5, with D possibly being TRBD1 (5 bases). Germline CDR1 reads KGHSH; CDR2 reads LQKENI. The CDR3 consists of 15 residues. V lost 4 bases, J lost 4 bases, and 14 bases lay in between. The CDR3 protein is CASSLQGAINQPQHF. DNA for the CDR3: TGTGCCAGCTCACTGCAGGGCGCCATAAATCAGCCCCAGCATTTT.

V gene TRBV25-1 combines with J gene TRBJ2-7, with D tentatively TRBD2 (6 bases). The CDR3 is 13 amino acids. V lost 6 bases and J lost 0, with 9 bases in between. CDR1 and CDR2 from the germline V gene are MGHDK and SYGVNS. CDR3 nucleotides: TGTGCCAGCAGGGAGGGGATCTCCTACGAGCAGTACTTC. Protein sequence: CASREGISYEQYF.

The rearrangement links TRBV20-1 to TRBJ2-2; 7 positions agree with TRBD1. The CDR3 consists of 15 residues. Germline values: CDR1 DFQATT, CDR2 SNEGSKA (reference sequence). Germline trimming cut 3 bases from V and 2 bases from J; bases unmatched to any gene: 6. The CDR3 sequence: CSASLGDRNTGELFF. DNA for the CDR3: TGCAGTGCTAGTTTAGGGGACAGAAACACCGGGGAGCTGTTTTTT.

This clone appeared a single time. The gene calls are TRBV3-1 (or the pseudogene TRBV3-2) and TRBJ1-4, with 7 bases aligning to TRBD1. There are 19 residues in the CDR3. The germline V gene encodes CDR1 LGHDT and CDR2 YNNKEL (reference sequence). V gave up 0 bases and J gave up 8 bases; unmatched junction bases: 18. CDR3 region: CASSQDEGIEQGDREKLFF. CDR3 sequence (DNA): TGTGCCAGCAGCCAAGATGAAGGAATAGAGCAGGGGGATCGAGAAAAACTGTTTTTT.

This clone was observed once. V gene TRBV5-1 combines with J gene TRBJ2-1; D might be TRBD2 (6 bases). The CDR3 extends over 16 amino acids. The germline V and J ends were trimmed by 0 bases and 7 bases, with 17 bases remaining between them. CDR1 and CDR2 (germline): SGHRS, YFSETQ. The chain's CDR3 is CASSLGVGGVSNEQFF. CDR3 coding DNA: TGCGCCAGCAGCTTGGGAGTGGGGGGAGTCTCGAATGAGCAGTTCTTC.

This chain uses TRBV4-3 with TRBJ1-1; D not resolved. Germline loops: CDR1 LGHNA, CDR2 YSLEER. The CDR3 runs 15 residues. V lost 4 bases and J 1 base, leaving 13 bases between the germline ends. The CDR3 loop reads CASSPNRAWNTEAFF. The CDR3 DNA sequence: TGCGCCAGCAGCCCAAACCGAGCCTGGAACACTGAAGCTTTCTTT.

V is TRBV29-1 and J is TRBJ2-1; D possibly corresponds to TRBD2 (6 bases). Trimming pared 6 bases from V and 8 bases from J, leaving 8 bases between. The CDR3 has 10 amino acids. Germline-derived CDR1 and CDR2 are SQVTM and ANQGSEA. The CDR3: CSVEGYEQFF. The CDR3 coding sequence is TGCAGCGTGGAGGGGTATGAGCAGTTCTTC.

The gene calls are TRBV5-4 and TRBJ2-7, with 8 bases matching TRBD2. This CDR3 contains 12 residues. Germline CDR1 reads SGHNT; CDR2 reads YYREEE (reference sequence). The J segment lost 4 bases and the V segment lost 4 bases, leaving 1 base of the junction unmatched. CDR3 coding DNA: TGTGCCAGCAGCCCGGGAGGGTACGAGCAGTACTTC. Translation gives CASSPGGYEQYF.

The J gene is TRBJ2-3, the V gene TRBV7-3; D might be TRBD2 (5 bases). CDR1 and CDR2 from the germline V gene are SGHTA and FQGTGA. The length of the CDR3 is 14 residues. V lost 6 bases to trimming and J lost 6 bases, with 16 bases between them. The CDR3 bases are TGTGCCAGCAGGGACTTCCTCGGAACGGATACGCAGTATTTT. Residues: CASRDFLGTDTQYF.

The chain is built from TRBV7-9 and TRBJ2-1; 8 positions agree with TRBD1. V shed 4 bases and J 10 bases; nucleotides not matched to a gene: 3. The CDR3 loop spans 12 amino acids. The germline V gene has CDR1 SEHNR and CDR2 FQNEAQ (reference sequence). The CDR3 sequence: CASSSGQGEQFF. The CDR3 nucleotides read TGTGCCAGCAGCTCCGGACAGGGAGAGCAGTTCTTC.

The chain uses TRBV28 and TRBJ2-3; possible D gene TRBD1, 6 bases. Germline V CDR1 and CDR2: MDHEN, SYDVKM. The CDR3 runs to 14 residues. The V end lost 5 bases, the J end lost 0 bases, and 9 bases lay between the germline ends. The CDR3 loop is CASSRDTSTDTQYF. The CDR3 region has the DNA TGTGCCAGCAGTAGGGACACAAGCACAGATACGCAGTATTTT. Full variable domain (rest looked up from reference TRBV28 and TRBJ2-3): DVKVTQSSRYLVKRTGEKVFLECVQDMDHENMFWYRQDPGLGLRLIYFSYDVKMKEKGDIPEGYSVSREKKERFSLILESASTNQTSMYLCASSRDTSTDTQYFGPGTRLTVL.

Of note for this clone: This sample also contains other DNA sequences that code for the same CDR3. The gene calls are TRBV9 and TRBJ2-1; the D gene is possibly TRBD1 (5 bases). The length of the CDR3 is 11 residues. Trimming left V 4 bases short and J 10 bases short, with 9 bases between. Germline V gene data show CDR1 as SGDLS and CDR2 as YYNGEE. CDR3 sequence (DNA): TGTGCCAGCAGCCAGGGTAACGAGCAGTTCTTC. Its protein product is CASSQGNEQFF.

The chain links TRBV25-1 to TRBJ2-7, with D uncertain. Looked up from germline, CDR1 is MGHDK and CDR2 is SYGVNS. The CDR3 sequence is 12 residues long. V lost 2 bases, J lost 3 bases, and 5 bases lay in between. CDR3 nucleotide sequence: TGTGCCAGCAGTGAACCAGGCTACGAGCAGTACTTC. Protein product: CASSEPGYEQYF.

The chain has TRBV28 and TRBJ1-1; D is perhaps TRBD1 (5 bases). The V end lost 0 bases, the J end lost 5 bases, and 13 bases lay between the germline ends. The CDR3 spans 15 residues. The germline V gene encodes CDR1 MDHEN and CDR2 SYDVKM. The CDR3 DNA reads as TGTGCCAGCAGTTTATGGACGGGGGTAGAAACTGAAGCTTTCTTT. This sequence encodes CASSLWTGVETEAFF.

The DNA for the CDR3 is TGTGCCAGCAGTTCGTACTCGAACACTGAAGCTTTCTTT. It yields the protein CASSSYSNTEAFF. V gene TRBV28 combines with J gene TRBJ1-1; D ambiguous. CDR3 length: 13 residues. Germline V CDR1 and CDR2: MDHEN, SYDVKM. V was pared by 4 bases and J by 1 base, with 7 bases between.

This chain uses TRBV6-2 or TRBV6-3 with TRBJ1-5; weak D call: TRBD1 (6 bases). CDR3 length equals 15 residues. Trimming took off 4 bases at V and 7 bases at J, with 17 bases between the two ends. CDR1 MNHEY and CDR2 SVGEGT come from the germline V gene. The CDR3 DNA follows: TGTGCCAGCAGTTTCGTTAGGGGGTCCGGGCAGCCCCAGCATTTT. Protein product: CASSFVRGSGQPQHF.

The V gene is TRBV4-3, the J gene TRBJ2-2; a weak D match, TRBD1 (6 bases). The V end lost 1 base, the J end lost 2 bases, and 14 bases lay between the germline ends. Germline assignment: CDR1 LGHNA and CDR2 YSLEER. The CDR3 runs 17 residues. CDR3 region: CASSQASGTLNTGELFF. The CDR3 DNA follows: TGCGCCAGCAGCCAAGCCTCCGGGACACTAAACACCGGGGAGCTGTTTTTT.

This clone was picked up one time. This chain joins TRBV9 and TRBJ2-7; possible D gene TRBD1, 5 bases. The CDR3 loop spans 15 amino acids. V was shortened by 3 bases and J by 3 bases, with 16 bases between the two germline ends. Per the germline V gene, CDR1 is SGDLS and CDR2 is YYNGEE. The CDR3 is CASSEAAGMVYEQYF. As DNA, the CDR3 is TGTGCCAGCAGCGAGGCGGCAGGGATGGTCTACGAGCAGTACTTC.

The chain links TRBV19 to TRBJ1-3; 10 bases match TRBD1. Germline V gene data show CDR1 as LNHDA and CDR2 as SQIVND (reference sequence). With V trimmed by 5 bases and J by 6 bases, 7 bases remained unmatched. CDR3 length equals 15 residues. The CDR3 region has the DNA TGTGCCAGTAGTCTTGACAGGGGGCCAGTAAACACCATATATTTT. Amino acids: CASSLDRGPVNTIYF.

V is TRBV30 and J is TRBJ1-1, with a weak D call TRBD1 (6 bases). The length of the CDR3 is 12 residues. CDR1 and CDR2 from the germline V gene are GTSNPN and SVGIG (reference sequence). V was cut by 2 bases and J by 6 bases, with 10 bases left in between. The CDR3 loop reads CAWSMTGPEAFF. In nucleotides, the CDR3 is TGTGCCTGGAGTATGACAGGCCCTGAAGCTTTCTTT.

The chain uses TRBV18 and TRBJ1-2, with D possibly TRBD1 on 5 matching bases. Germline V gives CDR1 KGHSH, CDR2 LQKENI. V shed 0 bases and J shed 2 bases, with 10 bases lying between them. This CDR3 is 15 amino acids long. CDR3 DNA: TGTGCCAGCTCACCACCCGCGACAGTGAACTATGGCTACACCTTC. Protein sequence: CASSPPATVNYGYTF.

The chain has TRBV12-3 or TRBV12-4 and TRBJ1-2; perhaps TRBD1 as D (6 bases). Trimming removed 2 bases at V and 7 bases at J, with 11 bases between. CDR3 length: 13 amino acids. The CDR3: CASSLQGFFGYTF. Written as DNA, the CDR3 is TGTGCCAGCAGTTTACAGGGGTTCTTTGGCTACACCTTC.

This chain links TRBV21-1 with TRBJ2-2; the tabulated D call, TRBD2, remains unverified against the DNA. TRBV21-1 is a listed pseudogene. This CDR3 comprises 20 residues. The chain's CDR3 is CASSYFPGTSGKGGTGELFF. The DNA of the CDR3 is TGTGCCAGCAGCTATTTTCCCGGGACTAGCGGAAAGGGAGGGACCGGGGAGCTGTTTTTT.

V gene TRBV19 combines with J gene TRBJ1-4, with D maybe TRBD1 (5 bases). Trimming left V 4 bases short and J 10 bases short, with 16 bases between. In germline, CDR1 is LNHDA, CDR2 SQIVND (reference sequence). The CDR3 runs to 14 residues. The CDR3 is CASSKLTDGRKLFF. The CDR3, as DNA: TGTGCCAGTAGTAAGTTGACAGACGGGAGAAAACTGTTTTTT. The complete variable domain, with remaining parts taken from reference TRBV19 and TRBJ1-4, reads DGGITQSPKYLFRKEGQNVTLSCEQNLNHDAMYWYRQDPGQGLRLIYYSQIVNDFQKGDIAEGYSVSREKKESFPLTVTSAQKNPTAFYLCASSKLTDGRKLFFGSGTQLSVL.